This TCR beta chain was profiled in a study of blood T cell repertoires in COVID-19 (dated by TCRdb to the early 2020s). About the study as a whole: Collaborator samples came from the United States, Italy and Spain and covered acute and convalescent phases of COVID-19. Subjects who had been exposed to COVID-19, were actively infected with it, or had recovered from it provided the deeply sampled blood TCRbeta repertoires that made up the dataset. Where HLA class I and class II types were available, the types were taken from metadata supplied by the sample provider, not from assay-based typing. The sample metadata nearly always contained a de-identified subject ID, COVID-19 status, age in years and sex. The material from the prospective study consisted of cDNA or gDNA derived from T cells, B-cell-depleted T cells, or PBMCs. The samples were drawn from two sources: the first 160 participants of the ongoing ImmuneRACE study, and over 950 subjects contributed by 6 global collaborators. The repertoires were released in a freely available public database meant as a resource for research on the immune response to SARS-CoV-2.

From a lookup of the germline V gene, CDR1 and CDR2 are LGHNA and YNFKEQ. From the cysteine through the phenylalanine, the CDR3 covers 14 amino acids. The CDR3 DNA has 42 bases and is translated from base 1. V drops 4 bases and J drops 5 bases, leaving 14 bases in between. As for this clone: Its antigen has not been determined. No clone much larger than this one lies a single base away; base qualities are absent.

General findings and caveats noted by the study authors: The amount of clinical and demographic metadata varied by source and participant and was provided uncurated.

Samples from volunteer blood donors who had recovered from COVID-19 were contributed by a second Seattle source. Collaborating institutions collected whole blood in K2EDTA tubes following their own protocols. Collaborator samples were shipped for TCRbeta analysis as frozen whole blood, isolated PBMCs, or DNA extracted from either sample type. The immunoSEQ Assay, a bias-controlled multiplex PCR, was used to amplify TCRbeta CDR3 regions from genomic DNA. Per the source publication's procedure: Nucleated cell counts per sample were estimated from amplification of reference gene primers within the assay. To quantify the absolute abundance of each unique TCRbeta CDR3 rearrangement, sequence reads were collapsed and filtered. For each sample, productive Simpson clonality was calculated as the square root of Simpson's diversity index across productive rearrangements. In its TCRdb copy, this immuneACCESS table keeps in-frame sequences only and misses some clones. Where compared with another copy, unresolved V genes explain less than half of these, and the others have no known cause. V, J and clone size were drawn from that table, and D and trimming were deduced from the DNA. Within this sample are roughly 160,000 clones, with approximately 82% of them counted one time only. The ten largest clones take up about 19% of the sample.

The chain employs TRBV4-2 and TRBJ1-1; D gene: possibly TRBD1, on 6 matching bases. The specimen was peripheral blood. The receptor was derived from a woman in her 70s who had recovered from COVID-19. In nucleotide form, the sequence is TGTGCCAGCAGCCTCGGGGGGGGGCGAACTGAAGCTTTCTTT. This codes for CASSLGGGRTEAFF.